The rows below give T cell receptor beta chains drawn from one sample of a study of HIV-infected children after antiretroviral therapy interruption. TCRdb itself ran the 3' RACE reads through MiXCR, one entry per CDR3 protein. The sample gives about 89,000 distinct CDR3 sequences, about 6.3% of which show up once; 0.85% to 1.2% is in the top ten. Sequences were derived from CD45RA+ CD4+ T cells from PBMCs, pooled from several time points, sampled from a donor given antiretroviral therapy, either interrupted or continuous. The receptors here all came from a pool of human donors with HIV. Each CDR3 is given with its conserved first and last residue.

V gene: TRBV10-2; CDR3 protein: CASSESRAFTHYEQYF
V gene: TRBV3-2; CDR3 protein: CASSPEYGTEAFF
V gene: TRBV20-1; CDR3 protein: CSARPSGGQETQYF
V gene: TRBV5-1; CDR3 protein: CASSFLSTGELFF
V gene: TRBV11-2; CDR3 protein: CASSLVRGGDSPLHF
V gene: TRBV27; CDR3 protein: CASSLLGESQPQHF
V gene: TRBV12-3/TRBV12-4; CDR3 protein: CASRPRRSTDTQYF
V gene: TRBV12-3/TRBV12-4; CDR3 protein: CASSPAGDNQPQHF
V gene: TRBV5-1; CDR3 protein: CASSLKGLAASYEQYF
V gene: TRBV7-3; CDR3 protein: CASSLGQGVQGTGELFF
V gene: TRBV6-1; CDR3 protein: CASSEALVTDGYTF
V gene: TRBV5-4; CDR3 protein: CASSLIEGGETQYF
V gene: TRBV28; CDR3 protein: CASSEGLAGSGELFF
V gene: TRBV6-2/TRBV6-3; CDR3 protein: CASSPPGGAKNIQYF
V gene: TRBV7-3; CDR3 protein: CASSLTGFRSEQFF
V gene: TRBV7-2; CDR3 protein: CASSQGPNRDQPQHF
V gene: TRBV13; CDR3 protein: CASSLWTDSYEQYF